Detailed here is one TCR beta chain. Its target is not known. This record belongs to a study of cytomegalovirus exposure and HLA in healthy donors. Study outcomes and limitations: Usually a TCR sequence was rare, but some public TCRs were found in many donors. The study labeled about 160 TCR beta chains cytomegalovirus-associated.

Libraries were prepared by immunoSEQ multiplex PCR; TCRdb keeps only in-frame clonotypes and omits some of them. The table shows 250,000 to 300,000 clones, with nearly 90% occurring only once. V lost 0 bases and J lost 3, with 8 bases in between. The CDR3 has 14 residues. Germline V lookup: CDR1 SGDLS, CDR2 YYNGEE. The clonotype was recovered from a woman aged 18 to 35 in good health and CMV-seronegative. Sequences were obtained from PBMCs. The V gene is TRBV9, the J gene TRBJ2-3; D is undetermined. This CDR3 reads CASSVDSRTDTQYF. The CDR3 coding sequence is TGTGCCAGCAGCGTAGATTCGCGTACAGATACGCAGTATTTT.